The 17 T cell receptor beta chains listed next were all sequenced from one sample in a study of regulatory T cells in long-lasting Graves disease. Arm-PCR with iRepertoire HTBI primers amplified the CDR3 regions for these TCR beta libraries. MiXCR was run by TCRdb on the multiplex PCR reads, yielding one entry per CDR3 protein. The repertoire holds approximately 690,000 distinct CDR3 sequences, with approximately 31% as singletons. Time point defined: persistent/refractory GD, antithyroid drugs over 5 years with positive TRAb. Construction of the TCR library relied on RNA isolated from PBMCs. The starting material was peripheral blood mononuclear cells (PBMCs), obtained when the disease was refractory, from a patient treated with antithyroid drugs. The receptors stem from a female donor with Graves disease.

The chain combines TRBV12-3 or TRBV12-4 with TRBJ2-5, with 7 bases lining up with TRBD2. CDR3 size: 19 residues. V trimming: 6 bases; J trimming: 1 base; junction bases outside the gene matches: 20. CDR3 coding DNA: TGTGCCAGCAGAAAGACCAACGATCCTAGCGGACGTCGCCAAGAGACCCAGTACTTC. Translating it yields CASRKTNDPSGRRQETQYF.

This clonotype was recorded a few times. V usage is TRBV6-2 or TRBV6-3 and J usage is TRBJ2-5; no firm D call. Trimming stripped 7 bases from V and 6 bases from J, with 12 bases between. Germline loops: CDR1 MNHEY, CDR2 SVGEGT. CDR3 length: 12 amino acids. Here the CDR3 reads CASKTTYKTQYF. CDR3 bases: TGTGCCAGCAAAACGACCTATAAGACCCAGTACTTC.

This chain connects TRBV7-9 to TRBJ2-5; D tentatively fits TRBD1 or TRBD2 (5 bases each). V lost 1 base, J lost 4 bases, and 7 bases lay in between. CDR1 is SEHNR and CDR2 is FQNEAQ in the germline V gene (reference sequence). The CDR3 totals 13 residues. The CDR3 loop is CASSLVGTETQYF. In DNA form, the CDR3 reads TGTGCCAGCAGCTTAGTTGGGACAGAGACCCAGTACTTC.

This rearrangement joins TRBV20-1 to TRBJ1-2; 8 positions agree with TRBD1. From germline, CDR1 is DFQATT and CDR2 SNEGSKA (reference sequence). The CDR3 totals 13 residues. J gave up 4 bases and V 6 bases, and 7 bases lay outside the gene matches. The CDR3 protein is CSADRVNSYGYTF. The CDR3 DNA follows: TGCAGTGCGGACAGGGTAAACTCCTATGGCTACACCTTC.

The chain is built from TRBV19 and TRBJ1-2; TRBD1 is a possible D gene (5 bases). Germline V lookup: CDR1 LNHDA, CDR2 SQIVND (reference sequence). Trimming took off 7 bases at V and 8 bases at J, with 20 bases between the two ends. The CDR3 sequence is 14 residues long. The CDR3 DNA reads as TGTGCCAGTAAGCGGCGGGGGTGGTTAAAAGGCTACACCTTC. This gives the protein CASKRRGWLKGYTF.

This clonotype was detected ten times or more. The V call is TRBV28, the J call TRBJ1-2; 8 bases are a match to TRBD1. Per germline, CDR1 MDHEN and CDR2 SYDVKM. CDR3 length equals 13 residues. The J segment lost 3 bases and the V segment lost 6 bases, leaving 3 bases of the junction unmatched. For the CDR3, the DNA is TGTGCCAGCAGAGGACAGGGCGACTATGGCTACACCTTC. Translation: CASRGQGDYGYTF.

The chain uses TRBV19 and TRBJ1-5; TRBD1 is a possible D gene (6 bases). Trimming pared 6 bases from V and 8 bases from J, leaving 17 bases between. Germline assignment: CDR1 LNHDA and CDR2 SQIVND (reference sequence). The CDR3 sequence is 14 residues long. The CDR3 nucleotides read TGTGCCAGTAGATCCCGGGGGCGGTGGGAGCCCCAGCATTTT. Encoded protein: CASRSRGRWEPQHF.

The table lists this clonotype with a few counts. The DNA of the CDR3 is TGTGCCAGCAGTCACACGACCGGGACTAGCGGGAGACGGAGCACAGATACGCAGTATTTT. Protein product: CASSHTTGTSGRRSTDTQYF. This chain links TRBV2 with TRBJ2-3; 14 nucleotides line up with TRBD2. Germline values: CDR1 SNHLY, CDR2 FYNNEI. Trimming removed 5 bases from V and 0 bases from J; junction bases left unmatched: 13. This CDR3 is 20 amino acids long.

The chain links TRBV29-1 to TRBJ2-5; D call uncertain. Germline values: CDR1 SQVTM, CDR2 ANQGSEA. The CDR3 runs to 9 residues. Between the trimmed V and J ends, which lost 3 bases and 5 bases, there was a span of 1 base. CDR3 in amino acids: CSVDETQYF. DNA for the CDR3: TGCAGCGTTGACGAGACCCAGTACTTC.

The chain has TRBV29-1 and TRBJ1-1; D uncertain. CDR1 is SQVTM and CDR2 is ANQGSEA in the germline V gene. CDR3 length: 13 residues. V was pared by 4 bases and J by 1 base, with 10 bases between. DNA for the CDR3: TGCAGCGTTGCCTTCTATCGGAACACTGAAGCTTTCTTT. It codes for CSVAFYRNTEAFF.

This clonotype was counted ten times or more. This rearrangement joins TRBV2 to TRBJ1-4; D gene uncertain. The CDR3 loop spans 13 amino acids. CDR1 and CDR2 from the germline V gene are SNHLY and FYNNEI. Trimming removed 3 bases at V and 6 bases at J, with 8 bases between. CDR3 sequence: CASSDSGYEKLFF. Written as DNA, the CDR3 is TGTGCCAGCAGTGATTCTGGGTATGAAAAACTGTTTTTT.

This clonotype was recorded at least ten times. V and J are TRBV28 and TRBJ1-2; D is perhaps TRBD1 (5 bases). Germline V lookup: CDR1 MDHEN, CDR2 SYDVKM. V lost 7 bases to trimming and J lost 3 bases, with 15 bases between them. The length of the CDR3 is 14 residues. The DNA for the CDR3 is TGTGCCAGCACCAAATTGGGGGGGTACTATGGCTACACCTTC. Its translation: CASTKLGGYYGYTF.

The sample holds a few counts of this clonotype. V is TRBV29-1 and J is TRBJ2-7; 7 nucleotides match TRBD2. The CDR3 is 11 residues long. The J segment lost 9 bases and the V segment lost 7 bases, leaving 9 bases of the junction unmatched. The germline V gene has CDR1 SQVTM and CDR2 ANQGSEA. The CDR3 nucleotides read TGCAGCGCCGGGGTGGGGGGGGTGCAGTACTTC. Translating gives CSAGVGGVQYF.

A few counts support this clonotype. In DNA, the CDR3 is TGCAGTGCTTATACAGGGACAAACTACGAGCAGTACTTC. Encoded protein: CSAYTGTNYEQYF. This chain links TRBV20-1 with TRBJ2-7; perhaps TRBD1 as D (6 bases). Germline V gene lookup returns CDR1 DFQATT and CDR2 SNEGSKA (reference sequence). V was shortened by 5 bases and J by 3 bases, with 14 bases between the two germline ends. The CDR3 extends over 13 amino acids.

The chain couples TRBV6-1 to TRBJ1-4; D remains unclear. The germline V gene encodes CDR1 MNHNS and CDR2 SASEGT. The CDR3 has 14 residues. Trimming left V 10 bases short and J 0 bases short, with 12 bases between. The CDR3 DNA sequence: TGTGCCACCGCCTGGGGTGCAACTAATGAAAAACTGTTTTTT. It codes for CATAWGATNEKLFF.

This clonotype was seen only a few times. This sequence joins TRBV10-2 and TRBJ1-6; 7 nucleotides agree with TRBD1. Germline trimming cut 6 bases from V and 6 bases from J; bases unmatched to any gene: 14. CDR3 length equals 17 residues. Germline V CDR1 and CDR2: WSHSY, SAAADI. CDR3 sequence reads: CASSEGIRGTLNSPLHF. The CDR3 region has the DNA TGCGCCAGCAGCGAAGGGATCAGGGGGACCCTTAATTCACCCCTCCACTTT.

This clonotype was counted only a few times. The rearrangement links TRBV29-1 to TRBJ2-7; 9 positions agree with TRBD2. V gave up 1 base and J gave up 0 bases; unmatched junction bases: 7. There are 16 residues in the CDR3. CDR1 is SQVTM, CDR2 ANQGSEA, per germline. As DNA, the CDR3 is TGCAGCGTTGAAGGTCGGACTAGCGCCAGCTCCTACGAGCAGTACTTC. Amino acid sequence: CSVEGRTSASSYEQYF.